Listed below are T cell receptor beta chains from one sample, sequenced in a study of response to subunit inactivated influenza vaccine. TCRdb used MiXCR to reprocess the RT-PCR reads, holding one entry per CDR3 protein. Of a few hundred thousand distinct CDR3 sequences listed, around 15% are singletons. Here the sequenced sample was PBMCs from blood, taken 11 to 12 days after vaccination. Receptors originate from a man between 45 and 60 years old who received an inactivated influenza vaccine. CDR3s include the opening cysteine and the closing phenylalanine or tryptophan. Each record gives: J gene, clone size, V gene, CDR3 length, D gene, CDR3 DNA, CDR3 protein. The D gene is left open where the match is weak. Not all rows give a size; the values are once, few, many and, for expanded clones, a class.

j_gene: TRBJ2-1
abundance: few
v_gene: TRBV24-1
len: 17
d_gene: TRBD1
CDR3nt: TGTGCCACCAGTGACCACCTCGGGACAGGGGCGAGGAATGAGCAGTTCTTC
CDR3aa: CATSDHLGTGARNEQFF

j_gene: TRBJ2-1
abundance: few
v_gene: TRBV11-2
len: 13
d_gene: TRBD2
CDR3nt: TGTGCCAGCAGCTTAATGGGACTAAGTGAGCAGTTCTTC
CDR3aa: CASSLMGLSEQFF

j_gene: TRBJ2-4
abundance: few
v_gene: TRBV7-2
len: 14
d_gene: .
CDR3nt: TGTGCCAGCAGTAGGAACGCAAACAAAAACATTCAGTACTTC
CDR3aa: CASSRNANKNIQYF

j_gene: TRBJ2-4
abundance: .
v_gene: TRBV28
len: 15
d_gene: TRBD1
CDR3nt: TGTGCCAGCACTCCACAGGGGGCAATCGAAAACATTCAGTACTTC
CDR3aa: CASTPQGAIENIQYF

j_gene: TRBJ2-7
abundance: few
v_gene: TRBV9
len: 15
d_gene: .
CDR3nt: TGTGCCAGCAGCGTAGGTGAGACAGCCTCCTACGAGCAGTACTTC
CDR3aa: CASSVGETASYEQYF

j_gene: TRBJ2-2
abundance: .
v_gene: TRBV5-4
len: 15
d_gene: TRBD2
CDR3nt: TGTGCCAGCAGGGCGGCGGGGACTAGGGCCGGGGAGCTGTTTTTT
CDR3aa: CASRAAGTRAGELFF

j_gene: TRBJ2-3
abundance: few
v_gene: TRBV5-1
len: 17
d_gene: TRBD2
CDR3nt: TGCGCCAGCAGCCCACGCCTTAGCGGGAGAGTAGGTGATACGCAGTATTTT
CDR3aa: CASSPRLSGRVGDTQYF

j_gene: TRBJ2-1
abundance: few
v_gene: TRBV3-1
len: 15
d_gene: .
CDR3nt: TGTGCCAGCAGCCAAGAGGGACACATCTACAATGAGCAGTTCTTC
CDR3aa: CASSQEGHIYNEQFF

j_gene: TRBJ2-1
abundance: .
v_gene: TRBV7-9
len: 15
d_gene: .
CDR3nt: TGTGCCAGCAGCCAACTTTCAAACCCGTACAATGAGCAGTTCTTC
CDR3aa: CASSQLSNPYNEQFF

j_gene: TRBJ2-2
abundance: .
v_gene: TRBV11-2
len: 15
d_gene: TRBD1
CDR3nt: TGTGCCAGCAGAAGACAGGGGGCGAGCACCGGGGAGCTGTTTTTT
CDR3aa: CASRRQGASTGELFF

j_gene: TRBJ2-5
abundance: .
v_gene: TRBV5-1
len: 13
d_gene: .
CDR3nt: TGCGCCAGCAGCTTCCCAGGGGTAGAGACCCAGTACTTC
CDR3aa: CASSFPGVETQYF

j_gene: TRBJ1-1
abundance: .
v_gene: TRBV19
len: 16
d_gene: TRBD1
CDR3nt: TGTGCCAGTAGGAATTACAGGGGATCTTCCCCCACTGAAGCTTTCTTT
CDR3aa: CASRNYRGSSPTEAFF

j_gene: TRBJ2-6
abundance: few
v_gene: TRBV2
len: 16
d_gene: TRBD1
CDR3nt: TGTGCCAGCAGCGGACAGGGGGCTGCTGGGGCCAACGTCCTGACTTTC
CDR3aa: CASSGQGAAGANVLTF

j_gene: TRBJ2-3
abundance: .
v_gene: TRBV20-1
len: 12
d_gene: .
CDR3nt: TGCAGTGCACAGGGGGGAGGGCCGGAGCAGTATTTT
CDR3aa: CSAQGGGPEQYF

j_gene: TRBJ2-5
abundance: .
v_gene: TRBV7-3
len: 14
d_gene: .
CDR3nt: TGTGCCAGCAGCCCCACGCGGGGTGTTGAGACCCAGTACTTC
CDR3aa: CASSPTRGVETQYF

j_gene: TRBJ1-2
abundance: .
v_gene: TRBV20-1
len: 17
d_gene: TRBD1
CDR3nt: TGCAGTGCTAGAGCCACCGTAGGGGGACAGGGGGCTAGGGGCTACACCTTC
CDR3aa: CSARATVGGQGARGYTF

j_gene: TRBJ1-4
abundance: many
v_gene: TRBV5-1
len: 15
d_gene: .
CDR3nt: TGCGCCAGCAGCTTGGATCGAGCAACTAATGAAAAACTGTTTTTT
CDR3aa: CASSLDRATNEKLFF

j_gene: TRBJ2-5
abundance: .
v_gene: TRBV29-1
len: 13
d_gene: .
CDR3nt: TGCAGCGTGGGAGTAGGGGCGGAGGAGACCCAGTACTTC
CDR3aa: CSVGVGAEETQYF

j_gene: TRBJ2-7
abundance: .
v_gene: TRBV20-1
len: 15
d_gene: .
CDR3nt: TGCAGTGCTAGACCCCTCATAGACAATCCCTACGAGCAGTACTTC
CDR3aa: CSARPLIDNPYEQYF

j_gene: TRBJ2-3
abundance: few
v_gene: TRBV27
len: 16
d_gene: TRBD2
CDR3nt: TGTGCCAGCAGTAACCCGGGACTAGGGAGCACAGATACGCAGTATTTT
CDR3aa: CASSNPGLGSTDTQYF

j_gene: TRBJ1-5
abundance: .
v_gene: TRBV10-3
len: 17
d_gene: TRBD1
CDR3nt: TGTGCCATCAGTGAGGGTAGGGGAGGGGGCATGAGTCAGCCCCAGCATTTT
CDR3aa: CAISEGRGGGMSQPQHF

j_gene: TRBJ2-3
abundance: few
v_gene: TRBV15
len: 15
d_gene: .
CDR3nt: TGTGCCACCAGCAGAGGAGACAGCAGATCAGATACGCAGTATTTT
CDR3aa: CATSRGDSRSDTQYF

j_gene: TRBJ2-5
abundance: few
v_gene: TRBV20-1
len: 16
d_gene: TRBD2
CDR3nt: TGCAGTGCTAGAAAAACTAAGCGGGAGGGCCTGGAGACCCAGTACTTC
CDR3aa: CSARKTKREGLETQYF

j_gene: TRBJ1-5
abundance: few
v_gene: TRBV20-1
len: 16
d_gene: .
CDR3nt: TGCAGTGCCCAGGGTCGGGGGAGGAGAAGCAATCAGCCCCAGCATTTT
CDR3aa: CSAQGRGRRSNQPQHF

j_gene: TRBJ2-6
abundance: .
v_gene: TRBV7-2
len: 13
d_gene: TRBD1
CDR3nt: TGTGCCAGCAGCCTGCGACAGGGTGGGGACCTGACTTTC
CDR3aa: CASSLRQGGDLTF

j_gene: TRBJ2-7
abundance: many
v_gene: TRBV12-3/TRBV12-4
len: 14
d_gene: TRBD1
CDR3nt: TGTGCCAGCAGTTCAGGACAGGGCCCGTACGAGCAGTACTTC
CDR3aa: CASSSGQGPYEQYF

j_gene: TRBJ1-1
abundance: few
v_gene: TRBV7-9
len: 13
d_gene: .
CDR3nt: TGTGCCAGCAGCTTGGGCGATTACACTGAAGCTTTCTTT
CDR3aa: CASSLGDYTEAFF

j_gene: TRBJ1-1
abundance: .
v_gene: TRBV12-3/TRBV12-4
len: 15
d_gene: .
CDR3nt: TGTGCCAGCAGTTTACGGGCTACCTTGAACACTGAAGCTTTCTTT
CDR3aa: CASSLRATLNTEAFF

j_gene: TRBJ2-3
abundance: few
v_gene: TRBV12-3/TRBV12-4
len: 17
d_gene: TRBD2
CDR3nt: TGTGCCAGCAGTTTTGAGTTTCGAGCGGGGGGCACAGATACGCAGTATTTT
CDR3aa: CASSFEFRAGGTDTQYF

j_gene: TRBJ1-1
abundance: .
v_gene: TRBV4-1
len: 14
d_gene: .
CDR3nt: TGCGCCAGCAGCCAGACCTCAGCGAACACTGAAGCTTTCTTT
CDR3aa: CASSQTSANTEAFF

j_gene: TRBJ1-1
abundance: few
v_gene: TRBV10-2
len: 14
d_gene: TRBD1
CDR3nt: TGCGCCAGCAGCTGGGACAGGAGGAACACTGAAGCTTTCTTT
CDR3aa: CASSWDRRNTEAFF

j_gene: TRBJ2-1
abundance: .
v_gene: TRBV5-1
len: 17
d_gene: .
CDR3nt: TGCGCCAGCAGCGCTCTTTCGACGGGTAGCTCCTACAATGAGCAGTTCTTC
CDR3aa: CASSALSTGSSYNEQFF

j_gene: TRBJ2-7
abundance: once
v_gene: TRBV11-2
len: 12
d_gene: .
CDR3nt: TGTGCCAGCAGCTTAGATCTCCCCGAGCAGTACTTC
CDR3aa: CASSLDLPEQYF

j_gene: TRBJ2-3
abundance: .
v_gene: TRBV4-2
len: 12
d_gene: .
CDR3nt: TGTGCCAGCAGCTCACTCGGGGATACGCAGTATTTT
CDR3aa: CASSSLGDTQYF

j_gene: TRBJ2-4
abundance: many
v_gene: TRBV29-1
len: 17
d_gene: .
CDR3nt: TGCAGCGTTGAAGATAAAACAGCGCATCTAGCCAAAAACATTCAGTACTTC
CDR3aa: CSVEDKTAHLAKNIQYF

j_gene: TRBJ2-1
abundance: .
v_gene: TRBV3-1
len: 12
d_gene: .
CDR3nt: TGTGCCAGCAGCCATGTGGACAATGAGCAGTTCTTC
CDR3aa: CASSHVDNEQFF

j_gene: TRBJ2-1
abundance: .
v_gene: TRBV11-2
len: 12
d_gene: .
CDR3nt: TGTGCCAGCAGCTCCCTAGCTCAAGTGCAGTTCTTC
CDR3aa: CASSSLAQVQFF

j_gene: TRBJ1-6
abundance: few
v_gene: TRBV12-3/TRBV12-4
len: 15
d_gene: .
CDR3nt: TGTGCCAGCAGTTTCGCCCTCTCCTATAATTCACCCCTCCACTTT
CDR3aa: CASSFALSYNSPLHF

j_gene: TRBJ2-5
abundance: .
v_gene: TRBV3-1
len: 12
d_gene: .
CDR3nt: TGTGCCAGTCGCCCCGGCCAAGAGACCCAGTACTTC
CDR3aa: CASRPGQETQYF

j_gene: TRBJ2-1
abundance: .
v_gene: TRBV10-3
len: 15
d_gene: TRBD1
CDR3nt: TGTGCCATCAGTGAGTCCATGGCGGGACAGGAGGAGCAGTTCTTC
CDR3aa: CAISESMAGQEEQFF

j_gene: TRBJ1-5
abundance: few
v_gene: TRBV28
len: 14
d_gene: .
CDR3nt: TGTGCCAGCACGGACGGTCTAAGCAATCAGCCCCAGCATTTT
CDR3aa: CASTDGLSNQPQHF

j_gene: TRBJ2-5
abundance: few
v_gene: TRBV20-1
len: 17
d_gene: TRBD2
CDR3nt: TGCAGTGCTTATAACAATCTAGCGGGGGCACACCAAGAGACCCAGTACTTC
CDR3aa: CSAYNNLAGAHQETQYF

j_gene: TRBJ2-7
abundance: .
v_gene: TRBV4-3
len: 15
d_gene: TRBD2
CDR3nt: TGCGCCAGCAGCCCTCGGACTAGCGGGACGGGGGAGCAGTACTTC
CDR3aa: CASSPRTSGTGEQYF

j_gene: TRBJ2-5
abundance: few
v_gene: TRBV5-6
len: 15
d_gene: TRBD2
CDR3nt: TGTGCCAGCAGCTTCGGGACTACAAAGGGCGAGACCCAGTACTTC
CDR3aa: CASSFGTTKGETQYF

j_gene: TRBJ2-1
abundance: few
v_gene: TRBV27
len: 15
d_gene: TRBD2
CDR3nt: TGTGCCAGCAGTTTGGGACTAGCGGGGTTGACTGAGCAGTTCTTC
CDR3aa: CASSLGLAGLTEQFF

j_gene: TRBJ2-2
abundance: .
v_gene: TRBV20-1
len: 13
d_gene: .
CDR3nt: TGCAGTGCTACTAGCGTGGACACCGGGGAGCTGTTTTTT
CDR3aa: CSATSVDTGELFF

j_gene: TRBJ2-2
abundance: few
v_gene: TRBV11-2
len: 12
d_gene: .
CDR3nt: TGTGCCAGCAGCTTAAACATCGGGGAGCTGTTTTTT
CDR3aa: CASSLNIGELFF

j_gene: TRBJ2-2
abundance: many
v_gene: TRBV7-9
len: 14
d_gene: .
CDR3nt: TGTGCCAGCAGCCCGGGACACTACACCGGGGAGCTGTTTTTT
CDR3aa: CASSPGHYTGELFF

j_gene: TRBJ2-1
abundance: .
v_gene: TRBV7-8
len: 16
d_gene: TRBD1
CDR3nt: TGTGCCAGCAGCTCCCACAGGGGGTCGGCGGTCAATGAGCAGATCTTC
CDR3aa: CASSSHRGSAVNEQIF

j_gene: TRBJ2-7
abundance: few
v_gene: TRBV7-9
len: 16
d_gene: TRBD2
CDR3nt: TGTGCCAGCAGCCCCCTTGGAGCGGGGGGATCCTACGAGCAGTACTTC
CDR3aa: CASSPLGAGGSYEQYF

j_gene: TRBJ2-5
abundance: .
v_gene: TRBV5-6
len: 13
d_gene: .
CDR3nt: TGTGCCAGCAGCTTGCAACTACAAGAGACCCAGTACTTC
CDR3aa: CASSLQLQETQYF

j_gene: TRBJ2-1
abundance: few
v_gene: TRBV6-1
len: 13
d_gene: .
CDR3nt: TGTGCCAGCAGTCGGACTTCGAAGTCTGAGCAGTTCTTC
CDR3aa: CASSRTSKSEQFF

j_gene: TRBJ2-5
abundance: few
v_gene: TRBV24-1
len: 14
d_gene: .
CDR3nt: TGTGCCACCAGTCGATGGGGAGAACAAGAGACCCAGTACTTC
CDR3aa: CATSRWGEQETQYF

j_gene: TRBJ2-1
abundance: few
v_gene: TRBV5-1
len: 15
d_gene: TRBD1
CDR3nt: TGCGCCAGCAGCCTGTCGAGACAGGGGGTCAATGAGCAGTTCTTC
CDR3aa: CASSLSRQGVNEQFF

j_gene: TRBJ1-5
abundance: many
v_gene: TRBV12-3/TRBV12-4
len: 15
d_gene: .
CDR3nt: TGTGCCAGCAGTTTAACAGGTCTAAGCAATCAGCCCCAGCATTTT
CDR3aa: CASSLTGLSNQPQHF

j_gene: TRBJ2-3
abundance: few
v_gene: TRBV5-5
len: 16
d_gene: TRBD1
CDR3nt: TGTGCCAGCAGCTTTTTCGGGACAGGGGTCGCAGATACGCAGTATTTT
CDR3aa: CASSFFGTGVADTQYF

j_gene: TRBJ2-2
abundance: few
v_gene: TRBV5-1
len: 15
d_gene: TRBD1
CDR3nt: TGCGCCAGCAGCCCGGACAGGGGGCTGTCCGGGGAGCTGTTTTTT
CDR3aa: CASSPDRGLSGELFF

j_gene: TRBJ2-7
abundance: many
v_gene: TRBV4-2
len: 15
d_gene: TRBD2
CDR3nt: TGTGCCAGCAGCCAAGAGGGGGGGGGTCCCTACGAGCAGTACTTC
CDR3aa: CASSQEGGGPYEQYF

j_gene: TRBJ2-5
abundance: .
v_gene: TRBV7-2
len: 14
d_gene: TRBD1
CDR3nt: TGTGCCAGCAGCTGGGTGACAGGGAAAGAGACCCAGTACTTC
CDR3aa: CASSWVTGKETQYF

j_gene: TRBJ1-5
abundance: .
v_gene: TRBV30
len: 14
d_gene: TRBD1
CDR3nt: TGTGCCTGGAGTCCGGGACAGGGGAATCAGCCCCAGCATTTT
CDR3aa: CAWSPGQGNQPQHF